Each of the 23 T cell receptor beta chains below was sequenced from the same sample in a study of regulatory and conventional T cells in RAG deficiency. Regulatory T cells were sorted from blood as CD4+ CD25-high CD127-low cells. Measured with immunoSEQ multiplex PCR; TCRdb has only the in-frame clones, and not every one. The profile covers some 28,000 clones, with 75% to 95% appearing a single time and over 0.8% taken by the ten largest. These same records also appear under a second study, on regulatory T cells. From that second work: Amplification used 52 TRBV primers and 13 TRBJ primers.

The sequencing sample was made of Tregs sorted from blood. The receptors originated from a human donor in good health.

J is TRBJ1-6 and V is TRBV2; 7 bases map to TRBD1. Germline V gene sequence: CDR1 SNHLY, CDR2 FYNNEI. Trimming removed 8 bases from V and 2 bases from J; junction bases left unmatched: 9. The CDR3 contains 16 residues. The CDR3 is CASLRGGKPYNSPLHF. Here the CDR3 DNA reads TGTGCCAGCCTCAGGGGGGGGAAGCCCTATAATTCACCCCTCCACTTT.

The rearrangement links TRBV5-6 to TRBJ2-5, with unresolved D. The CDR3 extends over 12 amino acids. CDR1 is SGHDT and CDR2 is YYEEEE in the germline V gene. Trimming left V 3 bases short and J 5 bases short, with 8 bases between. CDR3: CASSYGLETQYF. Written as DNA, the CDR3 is TGTGCCAGCAGCTATGGTTTGGAGACCCAGTACTTC. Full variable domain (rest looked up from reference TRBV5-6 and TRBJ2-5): DAGVTQSPTHLIKTRGQQVTLRCSPKSGHDTVSWYQQALGQGPQFIFQYYEEEERQRGNFPDRFSGHQFPNYSSELNVNALLLGDSALYLCASSYGLETQYFGPGTRLLVL.

CDR3 bases: TGTGCCAGCAGCACCCTCGGACGGGGGGCGCAAGGCTACACCTTC. Its translation is CASSTLGRGAQGYTF. This chain links TRBV21-1 with TRBJ1-2. TRBV21-1 is a pseudogene. The CDR3 spans 15 residues.

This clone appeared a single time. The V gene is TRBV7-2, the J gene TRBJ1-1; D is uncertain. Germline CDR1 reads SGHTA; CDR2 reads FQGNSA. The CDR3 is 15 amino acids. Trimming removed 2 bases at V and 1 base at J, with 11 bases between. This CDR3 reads CASSLSLLANTEAFF. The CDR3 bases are TGTGCCAGCAGCTTATCCCTTTTGGCGAACACTGAAGCTTTCTTT.

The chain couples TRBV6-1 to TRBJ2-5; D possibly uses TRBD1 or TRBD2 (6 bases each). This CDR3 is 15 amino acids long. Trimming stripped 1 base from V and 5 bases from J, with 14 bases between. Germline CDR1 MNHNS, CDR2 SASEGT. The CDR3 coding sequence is TGTGCCAGCAGTGAAGTGAGGGGGGACTGGGAGACCCAGTACTTC. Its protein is CASSEVRGDWETQYF.

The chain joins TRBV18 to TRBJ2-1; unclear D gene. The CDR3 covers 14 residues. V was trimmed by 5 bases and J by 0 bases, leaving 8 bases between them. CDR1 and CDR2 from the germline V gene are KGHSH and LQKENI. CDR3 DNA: TGTGCCAGCTCATCCAGGAGCTCCTACAATGAGCAGTTCTTC. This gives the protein CASSSRSSYNEQFF. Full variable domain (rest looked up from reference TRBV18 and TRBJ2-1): NAGVMQNPRHLVRRRGQEARLRCSPMKGHSHVYWYRQLPEEGLKFMVYLQKENIIDESGMPKERFSAEFPKEGPSILRIQQVVRGDSAAYFCASSSRSSYNEQFFGPGTRLTVL.

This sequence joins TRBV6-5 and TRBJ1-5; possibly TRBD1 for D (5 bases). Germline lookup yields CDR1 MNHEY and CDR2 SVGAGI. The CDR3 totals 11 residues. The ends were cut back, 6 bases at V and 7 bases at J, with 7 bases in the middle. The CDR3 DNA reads TGTGCCAGCAGCAAGGGGCAGCCCCAGCATTTT. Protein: CASSKGQPQHF.

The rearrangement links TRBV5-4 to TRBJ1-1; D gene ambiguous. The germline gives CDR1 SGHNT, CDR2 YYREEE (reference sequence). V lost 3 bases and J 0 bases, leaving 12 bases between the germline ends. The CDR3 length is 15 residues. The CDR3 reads CASSYRGGMNTEAFF. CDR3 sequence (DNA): TGTGCCAGCAGCTACCGGGGTGGGATGAACACTGAAGCTTTCTTT.

The CDR3 reads CASRFRVTNTEAFF. In DNA form, the CDR3 reads TGTGCCAGCAGGTTCAGGGTAACGAACACTGAAGCTTTCTTT. The J gene is TRBJ1-1, the V gene TRBV5-6, with D tentatively TRBD1 (5 bases). Trimming left V 5 bases short and J 1 base short, with 12 bases between. This CDR3 is 14 amino acids long. Germline CDR1 SGHDT, CDR2 YYEEEE.

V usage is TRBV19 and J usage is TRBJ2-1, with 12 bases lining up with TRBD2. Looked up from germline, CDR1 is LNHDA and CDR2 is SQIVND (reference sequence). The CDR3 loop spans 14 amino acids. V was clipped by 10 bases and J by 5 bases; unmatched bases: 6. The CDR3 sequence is CATQLAGGNNEQFF. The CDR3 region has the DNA TGTGCCACCCAACTAGCGGGGGGTAACAATGAGCAGTTCTTC. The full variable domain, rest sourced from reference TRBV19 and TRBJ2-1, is DGGITQSPKYLFRKEGQNVTLSCEQNLNHDAMYWYRQDPGQGLRLIYYSQIVNDFQKGDIAEGYSVSREKKESFPLTVTSAQKNPTAFYLCATQLAGGNNEQFFGPGTRLTVL.

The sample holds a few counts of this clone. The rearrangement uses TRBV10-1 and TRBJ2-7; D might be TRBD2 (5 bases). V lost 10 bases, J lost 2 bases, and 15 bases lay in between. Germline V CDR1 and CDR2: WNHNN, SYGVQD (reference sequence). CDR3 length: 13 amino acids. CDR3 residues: CATSRGGTYEQYF. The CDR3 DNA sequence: TGCGCCACCAGCCGTGGAGGTACCTACGAGCAGTACTTC.

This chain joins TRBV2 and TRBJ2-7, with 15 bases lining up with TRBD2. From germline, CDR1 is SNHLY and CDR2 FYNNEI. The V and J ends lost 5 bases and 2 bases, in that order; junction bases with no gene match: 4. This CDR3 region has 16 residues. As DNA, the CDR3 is TGTGCCAGCAGTCCCGGGACTAGCGGGGGGCCCTACGAGCAGTACTTC. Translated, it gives CASSPGTSGGPYEQYF.

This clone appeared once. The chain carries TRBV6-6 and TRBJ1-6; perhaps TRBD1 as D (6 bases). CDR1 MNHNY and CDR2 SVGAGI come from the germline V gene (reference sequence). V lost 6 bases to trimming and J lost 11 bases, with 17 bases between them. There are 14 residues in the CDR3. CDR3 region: CASRWGGGSTPLHF. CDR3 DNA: TGTGCCAGCAGGTGGGGTGGGGGCTCCACACCCCTCCACTTT.

This CDR3 reads CASSSSRTPNNSPLHF. In DNA, the CDR3 is TGTGCCAGCAGCTCTTCAAGGACACCGAATAATTCACCCCTCCACTTT. The chain couples TRBV7-9 to TRBJ1-6; D might be TRBD1 (5 bases). The CDR3 is 16 residues long. V was trimmed by 4 bases and J by 5 bases, leaving 15 bases between them. CDR1 is SEHNR and CDR2 is FQNEAQ in the germline V gene (reference sequence).

CDR3 sequence: CASSVDRVSYNEQFF. In DNA, the CDR3 is TGTGCCAGCAGCGTAGACAGGGTCTCCTACAATGAGCAGTTCTTC. The genes are TRBV7-3 and TRBJ2-1, with TRBD1 matching 7 bases. Per germline, CDR1 SGHTA and CDR2 FQGTGA. This CDR3 has 15 residues. J lost 0 bases, V lost 5 bases, and 4 bases had no gene match.

The CDR3 DNA reads as TGCAGCGTTGAAGAAAGAAGGGGGCATGGCTACACCTTC. Its translation is CSVEERRGHGYTF. The V call is TRBV29-1, the J call TRBJ1-2; 7 bases agree with TRBD1. The V gene end was trimmed by 0 bases and the J gene end by 6 bases; junction bases not matched to a gene: 4. CDR3 length: 13 residues. CDR1 is SQVTM, CDR2 ANQGSEA, per germline.

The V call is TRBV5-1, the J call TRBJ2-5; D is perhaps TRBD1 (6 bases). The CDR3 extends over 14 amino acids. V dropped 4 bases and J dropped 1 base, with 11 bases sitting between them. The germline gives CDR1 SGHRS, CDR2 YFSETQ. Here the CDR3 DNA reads TGCGCCAGCAGCCTGACAGGTTTCCAAGAGACCCAGTACTTC. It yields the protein CASSLTGFQETQYF.

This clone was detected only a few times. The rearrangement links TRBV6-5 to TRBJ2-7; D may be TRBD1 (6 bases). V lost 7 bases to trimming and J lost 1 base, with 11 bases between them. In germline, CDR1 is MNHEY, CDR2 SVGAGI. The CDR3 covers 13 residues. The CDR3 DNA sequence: TGTGCCAGCACGTGGACAGATTCCTACGAGCAGTACTTC. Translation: CASTWTDSYEQYF.

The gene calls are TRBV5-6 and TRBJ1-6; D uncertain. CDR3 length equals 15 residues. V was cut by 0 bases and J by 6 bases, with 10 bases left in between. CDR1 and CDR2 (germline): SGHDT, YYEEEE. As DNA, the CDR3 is TGTGCCAGCAGCTTGGGAGGAGATCTTAATTCACCCCTCCACTTT. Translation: CASSLGGDLNSPLHF. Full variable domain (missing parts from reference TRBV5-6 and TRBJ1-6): DAGVTQSPTHLIKTRGQQVTLRCSPKSGHDTVSWYQQALGQGPQFIFQYYEEEERQRGNFPDRFSGHQFPNYSSELNVNALLLGDSALYLCASSLGGDLNSPLHFGNGTRLTVT.

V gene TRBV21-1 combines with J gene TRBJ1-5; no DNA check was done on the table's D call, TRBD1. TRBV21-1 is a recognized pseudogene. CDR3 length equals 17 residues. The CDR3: CASSKAGGRSGNQPQHF. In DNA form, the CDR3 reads TGTGCCAGCAGCAAAGCGGGTGGGCGTTCCGGCAATCAGCCCCAGCATTTT.

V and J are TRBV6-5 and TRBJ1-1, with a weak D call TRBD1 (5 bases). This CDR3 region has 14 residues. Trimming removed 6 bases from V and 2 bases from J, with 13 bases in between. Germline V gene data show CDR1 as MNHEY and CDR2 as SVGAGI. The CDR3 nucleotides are TGTGCCAGCAGACGCGGGGGAGGAAACACTGAAGCTTTCTTT. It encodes CASRRGGGNTEAFF.

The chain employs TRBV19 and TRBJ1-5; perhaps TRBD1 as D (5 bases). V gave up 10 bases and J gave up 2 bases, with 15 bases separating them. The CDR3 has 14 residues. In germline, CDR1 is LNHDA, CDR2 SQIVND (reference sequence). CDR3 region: CATRLGRGNQPQHF. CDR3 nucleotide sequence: TGTGCCACACGTCTGGGGCGGGGCAATCAGCCCCAGCATTTT.

The CDR3 DNA is TGCAGTGCTAGGTCTGAGACCCAGTACTTC. Its translation: CSARSETQYF. The genes are TRBV20-1 and TRBJ2-5; D is unclear. Trimming cost V 3 bases and J 5 bases, with 4 bases left between them. The CDR3 sequence is 10 residues long. Germline CDR1 reads DFQATT; CDR2 reads SNEGSKA (reference sequence).